The clone carrying this T cell receptor beta chain was recorded a few times. As yet, its antigen is unknown. The sample originates from a study of regulatory T cells in long-lasting Graves disease. Whole-study findings and limits: Accuracy may have been reduced by the small sample size.

Time point denoted: newly diagnosed GD, antithyroid drugs for less than 3 months. RNA from PBMCs was the source of the TCR library. Investigators prepared the TCR beta libraries by applying iRepertoire HTBI primers and Arm-PCR of CDR3 regions. TCRdb ran MiXCR on the multiplex PCR reads and lists one entry per CDR3 protein. The table records more than 450,000 distinct CDR3 sequences, about 17% of them present only once. The same data also contributed to another study, on T cells in Graves' hyperthyroidism and ophthalmopathy.

The origin of this receptor is a man between 35 and 55 years old with Graves disease. The sequenced sample was peripheral blood mononuclear cells (PBMCs), obtained at new diagnosis, from a patient treated with antithyroid drugs.

The CDR3 here is CATSAGLPTTYEQYF. The CDR3 DNA follows: TGTGCCACCAGTGCTGGACTCCCGACGACCTACGAGCAGTACTTC. This chain connects TRBV24-1 to TRBJ2-7, with TRBD2 as a possible D gene (5 bases). The V and J ends lost 5 bases and 2 bases respectively, with 15 bases between them. The CDR3 loop spans 15 amino acids. The germline V gene has CDR1 KGHDR and CDR2 SFDVKD.